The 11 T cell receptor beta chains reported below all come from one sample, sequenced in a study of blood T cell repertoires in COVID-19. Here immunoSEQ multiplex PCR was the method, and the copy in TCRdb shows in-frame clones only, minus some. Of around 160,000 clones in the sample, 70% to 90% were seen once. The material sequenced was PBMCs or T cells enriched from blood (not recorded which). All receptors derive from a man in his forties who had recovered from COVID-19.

CDR3 nucleotides: TGTGCCAGCTCAGCTACAGGGTCGGATCAGCCCCAGCATTTT. Amino acids: CASSATGSDQPQHF. The chain links TRBV18 to TRBJ1-5; weak D call: TRBD1 (6 bases). Germline CDR1 is KGHSH and CDR2 is LQKENI. The length of the CDR3 is 14 residues. The V and J ends lost 5 bases and 5 bases respectively, with 13 bases between them.

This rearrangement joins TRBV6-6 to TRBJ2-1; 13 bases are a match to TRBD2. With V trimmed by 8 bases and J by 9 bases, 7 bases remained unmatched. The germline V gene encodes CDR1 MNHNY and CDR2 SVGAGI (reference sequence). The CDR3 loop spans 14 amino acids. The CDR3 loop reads CASYRTSGGSEQFF. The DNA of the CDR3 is TGTGCCAGCTATCGGACTAGCGGGGGTAGTGAGCAGTTCTTC.

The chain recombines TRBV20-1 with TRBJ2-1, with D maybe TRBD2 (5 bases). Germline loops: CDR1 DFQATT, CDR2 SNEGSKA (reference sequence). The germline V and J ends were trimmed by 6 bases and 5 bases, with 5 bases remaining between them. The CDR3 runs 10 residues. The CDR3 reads CSAEDNEQFF. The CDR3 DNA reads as TGCAGTGCGGAGGACAATGAGCAGTTCTTC.

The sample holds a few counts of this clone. The CDR3 coding sequence is TGCGCCAGCAGCTTGACAGGGGACCCGAACACTGAAGCTTTCTTT. This gives the protein CASSLTGDPNTEAFF. This rearrangement joins TRBV5-1 to TRBJ1-1, with 7 bases identical to TRBD1. CDR3 size: 15 residues. Germline CDR1 and CDR2: SGHRS and YFSETQ. V was pared by 1 base and J by 1 base, with 4 bases of the junction left unmatched. Full variable domain (outside the CDR3, taken from reference TRBV5-1 and TRBJ1-1): KAGVTQTPRYLIKTRGQQVTLSCSPISGHRSVSWYQQTPGQGLQFLFEYFSETQRNKGNFPGRFSGRQFSNSRSEMNVSTLELGDSALYLCASSLTGDPNTEAFFGQGTRLTVV.

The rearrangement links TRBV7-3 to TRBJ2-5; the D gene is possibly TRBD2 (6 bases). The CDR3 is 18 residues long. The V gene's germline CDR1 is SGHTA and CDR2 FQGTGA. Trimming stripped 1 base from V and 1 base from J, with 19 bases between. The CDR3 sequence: CASSLSPPLVAVQETQYF. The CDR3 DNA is TGTGCCAGCAGCTTAAGTCCCCCTCTTGTAGCGGTCCAAGAGACCCAGTACTTC.

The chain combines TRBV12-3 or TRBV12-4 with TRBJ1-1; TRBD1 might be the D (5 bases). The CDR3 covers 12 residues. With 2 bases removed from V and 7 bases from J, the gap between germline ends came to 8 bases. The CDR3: CASSLWGNEAFF. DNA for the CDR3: TGTGCCAGCAGTTTATGGGGCAATGAAGCTTTCTTT.

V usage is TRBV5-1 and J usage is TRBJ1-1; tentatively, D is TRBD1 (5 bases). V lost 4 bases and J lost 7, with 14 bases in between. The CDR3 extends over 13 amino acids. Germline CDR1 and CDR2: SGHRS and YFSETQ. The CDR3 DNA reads TGCGCCAGCAGCGAACCGGGACTGGTTGAAGCTTTCTTT. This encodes CASSEPGLVEAFF.

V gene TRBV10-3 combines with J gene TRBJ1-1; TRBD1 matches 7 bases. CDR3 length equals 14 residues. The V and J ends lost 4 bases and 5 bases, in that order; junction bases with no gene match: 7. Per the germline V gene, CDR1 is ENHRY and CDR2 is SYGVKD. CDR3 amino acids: CAISGETGWTEAFF. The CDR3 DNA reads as TGTGCCATCAGTGGGGAGACAGGGTGGACTGAAGCTTTCTTT.

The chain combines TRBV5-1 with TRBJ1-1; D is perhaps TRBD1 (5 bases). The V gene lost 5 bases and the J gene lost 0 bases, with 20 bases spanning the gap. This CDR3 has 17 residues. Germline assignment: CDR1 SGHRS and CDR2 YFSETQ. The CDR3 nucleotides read TGCGCCAGCAGTCGGGAGGAGACAGTATACATGAACACTGAAGCTTTCTTT. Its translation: CASSREETVYMNTEAFF.

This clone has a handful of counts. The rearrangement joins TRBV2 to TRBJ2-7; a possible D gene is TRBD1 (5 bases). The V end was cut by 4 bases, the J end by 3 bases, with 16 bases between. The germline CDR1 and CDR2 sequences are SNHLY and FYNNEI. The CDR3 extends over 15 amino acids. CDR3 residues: CASSGPSETGYEQYV. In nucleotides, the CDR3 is TGTGCCAGCAGTGGGCCGTCAGAAACAGGCTACGAGCAGTACGTC.

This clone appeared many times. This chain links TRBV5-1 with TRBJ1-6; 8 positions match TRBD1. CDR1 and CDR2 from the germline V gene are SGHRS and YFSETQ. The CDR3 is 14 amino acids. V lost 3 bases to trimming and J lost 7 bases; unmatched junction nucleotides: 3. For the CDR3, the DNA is TGCGCCAGCAGCTCGGACAGGGCAAATTCACCCCTCCACTTT. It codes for CASSSDRANSPLHF.